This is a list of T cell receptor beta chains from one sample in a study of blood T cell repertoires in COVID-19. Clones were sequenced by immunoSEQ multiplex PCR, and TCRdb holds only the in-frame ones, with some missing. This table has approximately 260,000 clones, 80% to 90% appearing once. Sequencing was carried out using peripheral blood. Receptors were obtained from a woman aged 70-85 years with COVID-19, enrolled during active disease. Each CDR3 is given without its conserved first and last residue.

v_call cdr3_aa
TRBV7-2 ASSLNYRGYNEQF
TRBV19 ASSMTGRGMNTEAF
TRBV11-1 ASSSPGQTRNTEAF
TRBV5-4 ASSLGIAGVYEQY
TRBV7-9 ASSFSGREAYEQY
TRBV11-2 ASTPSRVSHNEQF
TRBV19 ASSTPGNSYEQY
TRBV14 ASSRPTGAQETQY
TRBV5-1 ASSSQGGEQY
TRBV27 ASSPSQGSYEQY
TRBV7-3 ASSSSDVGELF
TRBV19 ASNKRGLAYEQY
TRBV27 ASKRGTAQETQY
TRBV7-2 ASSPSASGVNYGYT
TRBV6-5 ASSLGVGNTEAF
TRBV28 ASREGAVSGNTIY
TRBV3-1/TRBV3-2 ASSQDHEGGPPPSSYNEQF
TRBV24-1 ATSAPGSYEQY
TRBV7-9 ASLSGTDPRTDTQY
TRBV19 ASSQQEHEQY
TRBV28 ASRTTGAGEKLF
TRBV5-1 ASSWNRQPGQGAYEQY
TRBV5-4 ASSLGGGPNTEAF
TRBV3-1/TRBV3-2 ASSRGTSGYNEQF
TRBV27 ASSPVSNSPLH
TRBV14 ASSQNLLGTSGRPWNEQF
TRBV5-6 ASSLVGRAYEQY
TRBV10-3 AISESGQGSQPQH
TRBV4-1 ASSQYGQGVYEQY
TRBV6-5 ASVPGQLTYEQY
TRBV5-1 ASSLLSSSNEQF